The present T cell receptor (beta chain) was sequenced within a study of shared clonotypes between healthy human individuals. Study results and caveats: In contrast to clonotypes shared by all four donors, non-shared clonotypes had lower generation probabilities.

V lost 1 base, J lost 4 bases, and 6 bases stayed unmatched. Germline V gene lookup returns CDR1 MNHNS and CDR2 SASEGT. This CDR3 spans 18 amino acids. Libraries were prepared by immunoSEQ multiplex PCR; TCRdb keeps only in-frame clonotypes and omits some of them. Of some 2,500,000 clones in the sample, 90% to 95% are singletons; the top ten hold about 0.38%. Notes on this clone: Its matching antigen is unknown.

Sequenced sample: naive CD4+ T cells from PBMCs. The sample's subset: CD45RA+ positively selected. The clonotype originates from a man aged 18 to 35 in good health. Some clones in this sample may be carry-over from other donors' samples. The chain recombines TRBV6-1 with TRBJ2-1, with 14 bases matching TRBD2. CDR3 loop: CASSEGTSGRPQYNEQFF. CDR3 nucleotides: TGTGCCAGCAGTGAAGGGACTAGCGGGAGGCCCCAATACAATGAGCAGTTCTTC.